Each of the 8 T cell receptor beta chains below was sequenced from the same sample in a study of blood T cells in healthy people across ages (dated by TCRdb to about 2015). The library was generated by 5' RACE. The listed sequencing device is Illumina HiSeq 2500. A second PCR of roughly 7 to 11 cycles was performed with a sample-barcoded 5' primer and a J-beta primer mix. TCRdb redid the processing of the public reads, applying fastp at Q25 and MiXCR, and retained in-frame beta chains. Rows with one shared CDR3 protein collapse into an entry with the most common genes and DNA. Within this sample are roughly 900,000 distinct CDR3 sequences, with roughly 26% of them counted one time only. Clones ranked in the top ten supply around 15% of the sample. Sequenced sample: blood. The receptors come from a woman older than 75 in good health.

This clonotype was found a few times. This sequence joins TRBV12-3 or TRBV12-4 and TRBJ1-2, with D possibly TRBD1 on 6 matching bases. Trimming took 7 bases from V and 7 from J, leaving 25 bases between them. The CDR3 consists of 16 residues. CDR3 coding DNA: TGTGCCAGCACCACCTCCTCGAGTGGGGGGGCGGGTGGCTACACCTTC. Protein: CASTTSSSGGAGGYTF.

The chain couples TRBV10-1 to TRBJ2-5, with TRBD1 matching over 8 bases. V lost 5 bases, J lost 2 bases, and 10 bases stayed unmatched. From germline, CDR1 is WNHNN and CDR2 SYGVQD (reference sequence). This CDR3 comprises 16 residues. CDR3 residues: CASSSTGQGNQETQYF. CDR3 DNA: TGCGCCAGCAGTTCTACCGGACAGGGAAATCAAGAGACCCAGTACTTC.

CDR3 amino acids: CASSAGQGTYNSPLHF. The CDR3 DNA is TGTGCCAGCAGCGCGGGACAGGGGACATATAATTCACCCCTCCACTTT. The rearrangement joins TRBV6-2 or TRBV6-3 to TRBJ1-6; 10 positions agree with TRBD1. V dropped 6 bases and J dropped 4; count of bases not matched to a gene: 6. Germline V lookup: CDR1 MNHEY, CDR2 SVGEGT. The CDR3 totals 16 residues.

This clonotype was seen repeatedly, ten times or more. The chain links TRBV20-1 to TRBJ2-1, with D possibly matching TRBD1 (7 bases). Trimming took 2 bases from V and 0 from J, leaving 26 bases between them. CDR3 size: 20 residues. Germline V gene sequence: CDR1 DFQATT, CDR2 SNEGSKA (reference sequence). DNA of the CDR3: TGCAGTGCTAGAAGACTTGGAGGGGGCCGGCCGGGGAGCTCCTACAATGAGCAGTTCTTC. Translated: CSARRLGGGRPGSSYNEQFF.

This clonotype was observed at least ten times. This chain links TRBV7-2 with TRBJ2-3; 15 nucleotides line up with TRBD2. This CDR3 is built from 17 residues. V gave up 5 bases and J gave up 5 bases; unmatched junction bases: 8. The germline V gene encodes CDR1 SGHTA and CDR2 FQGNSA. CDR3 sequence (DNA): TGTGCCAGCAGCGTCGGACTAGCGGGGGGGTTTGGAGATACGCAGTATTTT. Translated, it gives CASSVGLAGGFGDTQYF. The variable domain in full, with the rest retrieved from reference TRBV7-2 and TRBJ2-3, is GAGVSQSPSNKVTEKGKDVELRCDPISGHTALYWYRQSLGQGLEFLIYFQGNSAPDKSGLPSDRFSAERTGGSVSTLTIQRTQQEDSAVYLCASSVGLAGGFGDTQYFGPGTRLTVL.

This clonotype has at least ten counts. The chain couples TRBV5-1 to TRBJ1-1; no clear D. The CDR3 totals 13 residues. The ends were cut back, 0 bases at V and 3 bases at J, with 6 bases in the middle. From germline, CDR1 is SGHRS and CDR2 YFSETQ. CDR3 region: CASSLERDTEAFF. CDR3 bases: TGCGCCAGCAGCTTGGAACGGGACACTGAAGCTTTCTTT.

This clonotype appeared many times. The chain carries TRBV20-1 and TRBJ2-7; D unresolved. This CDR3 spans 14 amino acids. CDR1 is DFQATT, CDR2 SNEGSKA, per germline (reference sequence). Trimming took 1 base from V and 2 from J, leaving 12 bases between them. CDR3 sequence: CSARGEGYAYEQYF. DNA for the CDR3: TGCAGTGCTAGAGGGGAAGGGTACGCCTACGAGCAGTACTTC.

For this clonotype: This may stem from a read error, because a much larger clone lies one nucleotide away. The rearrangement links TRBV12-3 or TRBV12-4 to TRBJ2-5; 12 bases fit TRBD2. Trimming took 6 bases from V and 11 from J; bases not matched to a gene: 16. CDR3 length: 16 amino acids. CDR3 sequence: CASSPLAGGRRNEQYF. CDR3 nucleotide sequence: TGTGCCAGCAGCCCCCTAGCGGGGGGGCGAAGGAATGAGCAGTACTTC.